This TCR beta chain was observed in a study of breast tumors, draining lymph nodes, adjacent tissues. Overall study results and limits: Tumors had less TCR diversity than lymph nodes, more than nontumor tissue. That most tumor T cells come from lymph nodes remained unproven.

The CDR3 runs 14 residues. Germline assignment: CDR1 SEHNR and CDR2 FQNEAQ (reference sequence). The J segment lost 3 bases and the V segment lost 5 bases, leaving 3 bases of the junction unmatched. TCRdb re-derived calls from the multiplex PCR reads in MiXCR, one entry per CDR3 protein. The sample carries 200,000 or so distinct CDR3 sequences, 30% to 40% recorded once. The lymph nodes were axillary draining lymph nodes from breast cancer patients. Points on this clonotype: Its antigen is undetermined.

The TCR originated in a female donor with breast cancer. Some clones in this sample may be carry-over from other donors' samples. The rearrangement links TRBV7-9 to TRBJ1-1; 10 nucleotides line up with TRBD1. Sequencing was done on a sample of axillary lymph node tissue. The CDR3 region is CASSKDRGDTEAFF. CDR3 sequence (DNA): TGTGCCAGCAGCAAGGACAGGGGGGACACTGAAGCTTTCTTT.